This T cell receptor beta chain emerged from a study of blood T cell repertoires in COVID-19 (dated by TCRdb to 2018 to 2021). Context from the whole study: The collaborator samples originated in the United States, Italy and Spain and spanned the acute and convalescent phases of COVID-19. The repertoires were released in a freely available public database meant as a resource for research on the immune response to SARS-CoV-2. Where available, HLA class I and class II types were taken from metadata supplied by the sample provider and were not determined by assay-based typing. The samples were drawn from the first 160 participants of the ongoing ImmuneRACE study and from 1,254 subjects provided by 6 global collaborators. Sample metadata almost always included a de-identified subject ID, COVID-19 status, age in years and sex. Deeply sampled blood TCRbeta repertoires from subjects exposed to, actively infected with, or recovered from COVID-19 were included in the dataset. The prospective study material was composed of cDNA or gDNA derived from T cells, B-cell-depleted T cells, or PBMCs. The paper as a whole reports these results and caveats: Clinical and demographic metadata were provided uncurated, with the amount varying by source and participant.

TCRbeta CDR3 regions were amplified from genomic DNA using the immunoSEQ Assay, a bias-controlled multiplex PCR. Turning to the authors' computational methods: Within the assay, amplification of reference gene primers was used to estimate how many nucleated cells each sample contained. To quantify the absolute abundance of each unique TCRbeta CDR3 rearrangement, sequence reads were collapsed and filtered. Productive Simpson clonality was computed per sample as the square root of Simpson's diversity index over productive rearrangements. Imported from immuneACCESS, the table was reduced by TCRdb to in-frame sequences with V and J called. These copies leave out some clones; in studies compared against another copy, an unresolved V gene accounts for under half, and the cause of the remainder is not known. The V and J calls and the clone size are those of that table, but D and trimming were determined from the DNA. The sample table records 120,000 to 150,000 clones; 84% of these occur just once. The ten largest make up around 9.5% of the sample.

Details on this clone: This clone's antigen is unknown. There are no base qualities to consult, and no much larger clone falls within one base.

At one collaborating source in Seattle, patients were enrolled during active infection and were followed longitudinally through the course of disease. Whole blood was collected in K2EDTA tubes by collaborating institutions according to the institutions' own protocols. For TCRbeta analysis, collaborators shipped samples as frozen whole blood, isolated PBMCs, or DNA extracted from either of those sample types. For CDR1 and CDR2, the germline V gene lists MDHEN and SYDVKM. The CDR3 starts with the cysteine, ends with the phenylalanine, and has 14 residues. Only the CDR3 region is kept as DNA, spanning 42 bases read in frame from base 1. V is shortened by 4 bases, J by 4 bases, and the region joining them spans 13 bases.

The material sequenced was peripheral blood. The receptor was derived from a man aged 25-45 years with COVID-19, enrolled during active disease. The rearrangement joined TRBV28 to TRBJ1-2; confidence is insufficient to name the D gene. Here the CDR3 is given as CASSSSGVIYGYTF. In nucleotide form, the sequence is TGTGCCAGCAGTTCAAGCGGGGTTATCTATGGCTACACCTTC.